What follows is one TCR beta chain and its context. Its antigen is undetermined. This sample was included in a study of early T cells in non-severe SARS-CoV-2 infection. On the study more broadly: Chains stayed unpaired after sequencing of bulk RNA from unsorted whole blood. The study's findings and limits: Matches to VDJdb favored anti-spike CD8 responses and missed private and CD4 specificities.

V was cut by 2 bases and J by 5 bases, with 9 bases left in between. This CDR3 is 13 amino acids long. Germline-derived CDR1 and CDR2 are MNHEY and SMNVEV (reference sequence). Attachment of unique molecular identifiers to individual cDNA molecules was performed. Using its own MiXCR run on the 5' RACE reads, TCRdb lists one record per CDR3 protein. The data hold 55,000 to 80,000 distinct CDR3 sequences, with approximately 10% observed a single time. The source was whole blood, collected at baseline. The clonotype originates from an adult who was a healthcare worker with PCR-confirmed SARS-CoV-2 infection or an uninfected control (not recorded which). The J gene is TRBJ1-1, the V gene TRBV27, with D unresolved. The CDR3 loop is CASSLKGWTEAFF. The CDR3, as DNA: TGTGCCAGCAGTTTAAAGGGATGGACTGAAGCTTTCTTT.